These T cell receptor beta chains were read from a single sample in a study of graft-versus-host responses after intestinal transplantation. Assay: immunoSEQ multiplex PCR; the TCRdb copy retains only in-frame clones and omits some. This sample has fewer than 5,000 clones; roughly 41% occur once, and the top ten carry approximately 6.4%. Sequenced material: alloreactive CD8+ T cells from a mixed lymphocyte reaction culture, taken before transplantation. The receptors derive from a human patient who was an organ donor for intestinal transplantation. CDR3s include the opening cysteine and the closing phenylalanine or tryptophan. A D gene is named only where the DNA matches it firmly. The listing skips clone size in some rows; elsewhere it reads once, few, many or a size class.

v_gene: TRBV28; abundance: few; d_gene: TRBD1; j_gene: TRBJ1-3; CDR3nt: TGTGCCAGCAGTATCGGGACAGGGGGCGGAAACACCATATATTTT; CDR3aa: CASSIGTGGGNTIYF
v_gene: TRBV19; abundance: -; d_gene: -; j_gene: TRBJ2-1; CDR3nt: TGTGCCAGTAGTATGGAGGGAGCTTTCAATGAGCAGTTCTTC; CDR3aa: CASSMEGAFNEQFF
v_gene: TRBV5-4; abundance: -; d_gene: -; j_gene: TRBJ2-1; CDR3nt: TGTGCCAGCAGCCGCGGCGCCCATGAGCAGTTCTTC; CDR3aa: CASSRGAHEQFF
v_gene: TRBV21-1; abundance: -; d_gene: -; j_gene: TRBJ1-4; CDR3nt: TGTGCCAGCAGCAACAATCCGCGGCCGGACAGGACTAATGAAAAACTGTTTTTT; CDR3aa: CASSNNPRPDRTNEKLFF
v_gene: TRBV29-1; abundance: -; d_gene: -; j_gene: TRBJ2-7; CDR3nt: TGCAGCGTTATCCTCAGGGACACCTACGAGCAGTACTTC; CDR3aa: CSVILRDTYEQYF
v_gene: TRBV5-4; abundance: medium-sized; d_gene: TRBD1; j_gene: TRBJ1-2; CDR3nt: TGTGCCAGCAGCGACCTGGTAGGGGGCGGCTACACCTTC; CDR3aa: CASSDLVGGGYTF
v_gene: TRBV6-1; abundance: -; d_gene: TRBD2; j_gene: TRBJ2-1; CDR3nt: TGTGCCAGCAGCCCCATAGCGGGAGGGTACAATGAGCAGTTCTTC; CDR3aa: CASSPIAGGYNEQFF
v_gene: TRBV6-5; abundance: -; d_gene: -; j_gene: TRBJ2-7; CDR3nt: TGTGCCAGCAGTGAACTGAATTCCTACGAGCAGTACTTC; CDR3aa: CASSELNSYEQYF
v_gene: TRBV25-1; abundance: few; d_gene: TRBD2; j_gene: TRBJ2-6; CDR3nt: TGTGCCAGCAGTGAACAGGCGGCGGGAGATGCTGGGGCCAACGTCCTGACTTTC; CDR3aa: CASSEQAAGDAGANVLTF
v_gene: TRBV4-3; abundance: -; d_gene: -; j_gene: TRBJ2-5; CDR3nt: TGCGCCAGCAGCCAAGGGGCTAACAGGGCCGGAGAGACCCAGTACTTC; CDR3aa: CASSQGANRAGETQYF
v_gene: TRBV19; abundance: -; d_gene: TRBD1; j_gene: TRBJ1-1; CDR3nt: TGTGCCAGTAGACAGGGGGCTGAAGCTTTCTTT; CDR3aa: CASRQGAEAFF
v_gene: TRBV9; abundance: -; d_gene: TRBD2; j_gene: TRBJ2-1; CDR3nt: TGTGCCAGCAGCGTAGGCGTGTGGGCGGGAGGTTTAAACAATGAGCAGTTCTTC; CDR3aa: CASSVGVWAGGLNNEQFF
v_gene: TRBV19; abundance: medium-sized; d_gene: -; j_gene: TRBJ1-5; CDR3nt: TGTGCCAGTAGTATTTGGTCAGGCAATCAGCCCCAGCATTTT; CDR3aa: CASSIWSGNQPQHF
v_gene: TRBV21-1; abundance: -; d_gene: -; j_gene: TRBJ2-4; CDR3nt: TGTGCCAGCAGCAAACCCCCGGACAGGGCGGCCAAAAACATTCAGTACTTC; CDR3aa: CASSKPPDRAAKNIQYF
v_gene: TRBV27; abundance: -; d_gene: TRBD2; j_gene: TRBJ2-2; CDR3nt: TGTGCCAGCACCCAGGTAGCGGGTCCCGGGGAGCTGTTTTTT; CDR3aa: CASTQVAGPGELFF
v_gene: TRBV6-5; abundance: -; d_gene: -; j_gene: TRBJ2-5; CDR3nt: TGTGCCAGCAGTTACTCGCCCCAGAGGGAGACCCAGTACTTC; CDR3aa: CASSYSPQRETQYF
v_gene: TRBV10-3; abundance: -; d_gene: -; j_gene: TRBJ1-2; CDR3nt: TGTGCCATCAGTGAAGTAGGGGGGGCGCAGAGCTATGGCTACACCTTC; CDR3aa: CAISEVGGAQSYGYTF
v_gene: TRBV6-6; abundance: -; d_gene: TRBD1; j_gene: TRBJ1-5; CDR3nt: TGTGCCAGCAGTCGACAGGGGGGACAGCCCCAGCATTTT; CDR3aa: CASSRQGGQPQHF
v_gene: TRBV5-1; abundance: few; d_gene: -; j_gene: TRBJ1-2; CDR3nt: TGCGCCAGCAGCCTCGGGACACGCTATGGCTACACCTTC; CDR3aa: CASSLGTRYGYTF
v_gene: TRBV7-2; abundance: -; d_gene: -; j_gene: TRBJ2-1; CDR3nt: TGTGCCAGCAGCTACCGGGACATATTGAGCTCCTACAATGAGCAGTTCTTC; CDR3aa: CASSYRDILSSYNEQFF
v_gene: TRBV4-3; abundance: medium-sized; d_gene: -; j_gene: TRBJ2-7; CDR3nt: TGCGCCAGCAGCCAAGACGGGATCAACGATTACGAGCAGTACTTC; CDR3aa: CASSQDGINDYEQYF
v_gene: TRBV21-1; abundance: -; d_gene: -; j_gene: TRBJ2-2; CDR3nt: TGTGCCAGCAGCAAAGAGACTAGCGGGACAGCCGGGGAGCTGTTTTTT; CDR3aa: CASSKETSGTAGELFF
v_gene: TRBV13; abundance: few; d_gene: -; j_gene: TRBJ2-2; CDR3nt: TGTGCCAGCAGCACTAAGCCCGGGACATTAAACACCGGGGAGCTGTTTTTT; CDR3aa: CASSTKPGTLNTGELFF